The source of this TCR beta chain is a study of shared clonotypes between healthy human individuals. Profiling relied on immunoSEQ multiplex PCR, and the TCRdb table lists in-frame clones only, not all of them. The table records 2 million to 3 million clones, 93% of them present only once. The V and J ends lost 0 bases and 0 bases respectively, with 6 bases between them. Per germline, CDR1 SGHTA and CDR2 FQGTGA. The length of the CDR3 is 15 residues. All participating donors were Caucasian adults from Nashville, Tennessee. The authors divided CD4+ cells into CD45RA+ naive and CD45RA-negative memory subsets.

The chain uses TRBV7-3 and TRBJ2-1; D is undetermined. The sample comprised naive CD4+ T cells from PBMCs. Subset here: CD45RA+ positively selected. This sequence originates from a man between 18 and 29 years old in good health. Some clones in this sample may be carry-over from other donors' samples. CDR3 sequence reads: CASSLTTISYNEQFF. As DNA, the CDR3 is TGTGCCAGCAGCTTAACGACCATCTCCTACAATGAGCAGTTCTTC.